This T cell receptor (beta chain) originates from a study of cytomegalovirus exposure and HLA in healthy donors. The method was immunoSEQ multiplex PCR; TCRdb's version includes in-frame clones alone and lacks a portion of them. Of around 150,000 clones detected, around 88% appear once; the ten largest clones hold 7.9%. Germline CDR1 is SGHRS and CDR2 is YFSETQ. The CDR3 has 13 residues. V lost 2 bases and J 2 bases, leaving 5 bases between the germline ends. The TCR originated in a woman younger than 30 in good health and CMV-seropositive. Sequencing was performed on PBMCs. J is TRBJ1-5 and V is TRBV5-1; unclear D gene. CDR3 residues: CASSFEGNQPQHF. The CDR3 nucleotides read TGCGCCAGCAGCTTCGAGGGCAATCAGCCCCAGCATTTT.